These 31 T cell receptor beta chains were all obtained from the same sample, sequenced in a study of T cells in Graves' hyperthyroidism and ophthalmopathy. TCR beta CDR3 region amplification was performed from RNA transcripts. The primer set for the first-round RT-PCR of the TCR CDR3 was HTBI. TCRdb used MiXCR to reprocess the multiplex PCR reads, holding one entry per CDR3 protein. The sample has over 450,000 distinct CDR3 sequences; about an eighth are singletons. The sample consisted of blood. The receptor source for this set is a woman younger than 30 with Graves' hyperthyroidism.

This clonotype was picked up many times. This chain links TRBV19 with TRBJ1-6; no firm D call. The V end was cut by 3 bases, the J end by 7 bases, with 7 bases between. CDR1 is LNHDA, CDR2 SQIVND, per germline (reference sequence). CDR3 length: 13 residues. The CDR3 loop reads CASSIGMNSPLHF. The CDR3 DNA reads as TGTGCCAGTAGTATTGGGATGAATTCACCCCTCCACTTT.

This chain joins TRBV6-2 or TRBV6-3 and TRBJ2-3, with TRBD2 matching 10 bases. Germline-derived CDR1 and CDR2 are MNHEY and SVGEGT. V lost 5 bases, J lost 4 bases, and 9 bases stayed unmatched. CDR3 length: 16 residues. CDR3 protein: CASSDRSGRIADTQYF. Here the CDR3 DNA reads TGTGCCAGCAGTGACCGTAGCGGGAGGATCGCAGATACGCAGTATTTT.

The chain uses TRBV11-2 and TRBJ2-5, with D tentatively TRBD2 (7 bases). In germline, CDR1 is SGHAT, CDR2 FQNNGV. V lost 1 base, J lost 9 bases, and 24 bases lay in between. The CDR3 extends over 17 amino acids. DNA of the CDR3: TGTGCCAGCAGCTTAGCGACAGGCCCGGGACTAACATCGGCCCAGTACTTC. This codes for CASSLATGPGLTSAQYF.

This clonotype was found many times. The chain uses TRBV2 and TRBJ1-1; the D is unclear. The CDR3 spans 19 residues. V was cut by 6 bases and J by 1 base, with 27 bases left in between. Germline V gene data show CDR1 as SNHLY and CDR2 as FYNNEI. CDR3 nucleotides: TGTGCCAGCAGCCCAGACTTAATAACACACGCGCGTACGAACACTGAAGCTTTCTTT. Protein product: CASSPDLITHARTNTEAFF.

This clonotype was recorded many times. The chain recombines TRBV19 with TRBJ1-1; D is perhaps TRBD1 (6 bases). This CDR3 has 12 residues. Germline V gene data show CDR1 as LNHDA and CDR2 as SQIVND (reference sequence). V lost 5 bases, J lost 9 bases, and 13 bases lay in between. The CDR3 coding sequence is TGTGCCAGTAGTCCGAGACAGGCTAAAGCTTTCTTT. Residues: CASSPRQAKAFF.

The rearrangement joins TRBV5-1 to TRBJ2-3; the D call may be TRBD1 or TRBD2 (5 bases each). The germline V gene has CDR1 SGHRS and CDR2 YFSETQ. Trimming pared 0 bases from V and 2 bases from J, leaving 7 bases between. This CDR3 is 14 amino acids long. As DNA, the CDR3 is TGCGCCAGCAGCTTGGAAGGGACCACAGATACGCAGTATTTT. Protein product: CASSLEGTTDTQYF.

This clonotype appeared many times. For the CDR3, the DNA is TGCAGCGTCCCGCAGGGGGTGAGGACTGAAGCTTTCTTT. Translation gives CSVPQGVRTEAFF. This sequence joins TRBV29-1 and TRBJ1-1; TRBD1 matches at 7 bases. In germline, CDR1 is SQVTM, CDR2 ANQGSEA. The CDR3 consists of 13 residues. J was trimmed by 5 bases and V by 6 bases; bases with no gene match: 9.

In its sample, this clonotype was seen many times. J is TRBJ2-1 and V is TRBV7-3, with TRBD2 matching over 12 bases. The junction had 9 bases not matched to a gene; V was cut back by 1 base and J by 5 bases. This CDR3 spans 18 amino acids. From germline, CDR1 is SGHTA and CDR2 FQGTGA. CDR3 DNA: TGTGCCAGCAGCTTAAAGCCCAATCTAGCGGGAGGGGACAATGAGCAGTTCTTC. Its protein product is CASSLKPNLAGGDNEQFF.

This clonotype occurred many times. This sequence joins TRBV6-1 and TRBJ2-7; 7 bases align to TRBD2. The CDR3 loop spans 16 amino acids. With V trimmed by 5 bases and J by 2 bases, 12 bases remained unmatched. The germline CDR1 and CDR2 sequences are MNHNS and SASEGT. The CDR3 here is CASSLGLFDVPYEQYF. The CDR3 nucleotides are TGTGCCAGCAGTTTGGGACTATTTGATGTACCCTACGAGCAGTACTTC.

This clonotype occurred many times. The rearrangement uses TRBV6-5 and TRBJ2-1; D ambiguous. The CDR3 is made up of 14 amino acids. Trimming removed 2 bases from V and 11 bases from J, with 16 bases in between. CDR1 MNHEY and CDR2 SVGAGI come from the germline V gene. The CDR3: CASSYRTADGQQFF. In DNA form, the CDR3 reads TGTGCCAGCAGTTACCGGACGGCGGACGGGCAGCAGTTCTTC.

This chain joins TRBV19 and TRBJ1-2, with D possibly TRBD1 on 6 matching bases. The germline gives CDR1 LNHDA, CDR2 SQIVND (reference sequence). Trimming stripped 4 bases from V and 7 bases from J, with 16 bases between. This CDR3 spans 14 amino acids. The CDR3 coding sequence is TGTGCCAGTAGTACGGGCCAGGGGTTGAGTGGCTACACCTTC. This codes for CASSTGQGLSGYTF.

This clonotype was observed many times. The chain recombines TRBV19 with TRBJ2-1; TRBD2 matches at 8 bases. Germline CDR1 LNHDA, CDR2 SQIVND (reference sequence). The CDR3 runs 16 residues. V trimming: 6 bases; J trimming: 10 bases; junction bases outside the gene matches: 17. Written as DNA, the CDR3 is TGTGCCAGTAGCCCCTCGGGACTAGGGGTGTCAGGCGAGCAGTTCTTC. It codes for CASSPSGLGVSGEQFF.

This clonotype has at least ten counts. The chain couples TRBV3-1 to TRBJ2-1; the D gene is possibly TRBD2 (6 bases). Germline V CDR1 and CDR2: LGHDT, YNNKEL (reference sequence). This CDR3 region has 13 residues. V lost 3 bases and J lost 10, with 13 bases in between. This CDR3 reads CASSQRLGDEQFF. Written as DNA, the CDR3 is TGTGCCAGCAGCCAGAGACTAGGGGACGAGCAGTTCTTC.

This clonotype was seen repeatedly, ten times or more. The rearrangement links TRBV19 to TRBJ1-5; D gene ambiguous. The CDR3 sequence is 15 residues long. The germline V gene encodes CDR1 LNHDA and CDR2 SQIVND (reference sequence). Trimming cost V 8 bases and J 1 base, with 15 bases left between them. The DNA of the CDR3 is TGTGCCAGTGCCGAGGCCCAGAAGAGCAATCAGCCCCAGCATTTT. This translates into CASAEAQKSNQPQHF.

This clonotype was seen more than once but under ten times. This rearrangement joins TRBV12-3 or TRBV12-4 to TRBJ2-7, with D possibly TRBD1 on 6 matching bases. V was cut by 2 bases and J by 3 bases, with 14 bases left in between. This CDR3 comprises 15 residues. The CDR3: CASSLIWTVFYEQYF. CDR3 coding DNA: TGTGCCAGCAGTTTAATATGGACAGTCTTCTACGAGCAGTACTTC.

The rearrangement uses TRBV24-1 and TRBJ2-3; 7 bases map to TRBD2. The CDR3 has 18 amino acids. Germline trimming cut 2 bases from V and 5 bases from J; bases unmatched to any gene: 15. The germline gives CDR1 KGHDR, CDR2 SFDVKD. Here the CDR3 DNA reads TGTGCCACCAGTGATTCCCATCCCGCGGGAGTAGTAGGAGATACGCAGTATTTT. It encodes CATSDSHPAGVVGDTQYF.

The genes are TRBV20-1 and TRBJ2-4, with D possibly matching TRBD2 (6 bases). CDR1 DFQATT and CDR2 SNEGSKA come from the germline V gene (reference sequence). The length of the CDR3 is 14 residues. The V gene lost 3 bases and the J gene lost 1 base, with 10 bases spanning the gap. CDR3 amino acids: CSARGRGAKNIQYF. CDR3 sequence (DNA): TGCAGTGCTAGGGGGCGGGGCGCCAAAAACATTCAGTACTTC.

Ten or more counts support this clonotype. The chain employs TRBV6-4 and TRBJ2-2; D perhaps matches TRBD2 (5 bases). Germline CDR1 is MRHNA and CDR2 is SNTAGT. The CDR3 is 13 residues long. The V gene lost 2 bases and the J gene lost 4 bases, with 5 bases spanning the gap. CDR3 nucleotide sequence: TGTGCCAGCAGTGACGGGAGCACCGGGGAGCTGTTTTTT. Its translation: CASSDGSTGELFF.

This clonotype came up many times. The V call is TRBV6-2 or TRBV6-3, the J call TRBJ1-6, with D perhaps TRBD1 (5 bases). Germline CDR1 is MNHEY and CDR2 is SVGEGT. The length of the CDR3 is 14 residues. The ends were cut back, 8 bases at V and 7 bases at J, with 15 bases in the middle. CDR3 loop: CASLPTGGNSPLHF. In DNA, the CDR3 is TGTGCCAGCCTTCCGACGGGGGGGAATTCACCCCTCCACTTT.

This clonotype occurred a few times. The chain joins TRBV19 to TRBJ2-3; 13 nucleotides agree with TRBD2. The germline CDR1 and CDR2 sequences are LNHDA and SQIVND (reference sequence). Trimming removed 4 bases from V and 2 bases from J; junction bases left unmatched: 6. This CDR3 is built from 17 residues. In DNA, the CDR3 is TGTGCCAGTAGTAAAGAGACTAGCGGGAGGTTCACAGATACGCAGTATTTT. It specifies CASSKETSGRFTDTQYF.

This chain connects TRBV27 to TRBJ2-7, with TRBD1 as a possible D gene (6 bases). The germline V and J ends were trimmed by 8 bases and 1 base, with 15 bases remaining between them. Germline V gene sequence: CDR1 MNHEY, CDR2 SMNVEV (reference sequence). CDR3 size: 14 residues. In nucleotides, the CDR3 is TGTGCCAGCCACCACAGGGCCCTTTCCTACGAGCAGTACTTC. It encodes CASHHRALSYEQYF.

This clonotype was counted many times. The chain carries TRBV11-1 and TRBJ2-7, with D tentatively TRBD1 or TRBD2 (7 bases each). CDR1 and CDR2 (germline): SGHAT, FQDESV (reference sequence). CDR3 length: 13 amino acids. The V and J ends lost 5 bases and 7 bases respectively, with 15 bases between them. Here the CDR3 reads CASSPSRGGEQYV. Written as DNA, the CDR3 is TGTGCCAGCAGCCCATCCAGGGGGGGAGAGCAGTACGTC.

V is TRBV20-1 and J is TRBJ1-5; 9 bases agree with TRBD1. V lost 6 bases and J lost 5; bases outside the gene matches: 5. The CDR3 length is 13 residues. The germline CDR1 and CDR2 sequences are DFQATT and SNEGSKA (reference sequence). Here the CDR3 reads CSAHRGRDQPQHF. The CDR3 DNA is TGCAGTGCCCACAGGGGGCGCGATCAGCCCCAGCATTTT.

The chain joins TRBV30 to TRBJ1-2; D is perhaps TRBD1 (5 bases). Germline loops: CDR1 GTSNPN, CDR2 SVGIG (reference sequence). The CDR3 covers 12 residues. Trimming pared 4 bases from V and 8 bases from J, leaving 14 bases between. CDR3 protein: CAWNTGPGGYTF. The CDR3 coding sequence is TGTGCCTGGAATACAGGTCCGGGAGGCTACACCTTC. The full variable domain, completed using reference TRBV30 and TRBJ1-2, is SQTIHQWPATLVQPVGSPLSLECTVEGTSNPNLYWYRQAAGRGLQLLFYSVGIGQISSEVPQNLSASRPQDRQFILSSKKLLLSDSGFYLCAWNTGPGGYTFGSGTRLTVV.

This clonotype has just a few counts. The rearrangement uses TRBV19 and TRBJ1-3; D unresolved. Trimming left V 7 bases short and J 0 bases short, with 4 bases between. This CDR3 has 12 residues. Per the germline V gene, CDR1 is LNHDA and CDR2 is SQIVND (reference sequence). The CDR3: CASISSGNTIYF. CDR3 bases: TGTGCCAGTATTAGCTCTGGAAACACCATATATTTT.

This clonotype has a count of ten or more. This sequence joins TRBV6-1 and TRBJ1-5; D perhaps matches TRBD1 (5 bases). This CDR3 is built from 13 residues. From germline, CDR1 is MNHNS and CDR2 SASEGT. Trimming took off 7 bases at V and 7 bases at J, with 14 bases between the two ends. This CDR3 is CASTGDFGQPQHF. CDR3 nucleotides: TGTGCCAGCACCGGGGACTTCGGGCAGCCCCAGCATTTT.

This clonotype was picked up a small number of times. The chain has TRBV6-2 or TRBV6-3 and TRBJ1-1, with 8 bases matching TRBD1. V was pared by 3 bases and J by 6 bases, with 6 bases of the junction left unmatched. The CDR3 contains 14 residues. CDR1 is MNHEY and CDR2 is SVGEGT in the germline V gene. CDR3 nucleotide sequence: TGTGCCAGCAGTTATCGACAGGGGCTTCCTGAAGCTTTCTTT. This translates into CASSYRQGLPEAFF.

This clonotype was counted at least ten times. The rearrangement uses TRBV6-1 and TRBJ1-1, with 9 bases that match TRBD1. The CDR3 is 14 residues long. Trimming removed 7 bases from V and 3 bases from J; junction bases left unmatched: 6. CDR1 is MNHNS, CDR2 SASEGT, per germline. The CDR3: CASIQTGGYTEAFF. As DNA, the CDR3 is TGTGCCAGCATCCAGACAGGGGGTTACACTGAAGCTTTCTTT.

The rearrangement uses TRBV5-8 and TRBJ1-5; 8 nucleotides line up with TRBD1. The CDR3 length is 15 residues. Germline V gene data show CDR1 as SGHTS and CDR2 as YDEGEE. The V gene end was trimmed by 4 bases and the J gene end by 6 bases; junction bases not matched to a gene: 9. In nucleotides, the CDR3 is TGTGCCAGCAGCCCCCAGGGGGCGCGGAGTCAGCCCCAGCATTTT. Protein: CASSPQGARSQPQHF.

This clonotype was recorded at least ten times. The chain has TRBV19 and TRBJ2-6, with 8 bases that match TRBD1. Looked up from germline, CDR1 is LNHDA and CDR2 is SQIVND (reference sequence). CDR3 length equals 15 residues. Trimming cost V 10 bases and J 0 bases; bases outside gene matches: 5. This CDR3 reads CATGQGPSGANVLTF. CDR3 sequence (DNA): TGTGCCACCGGACAGGGACCCTCTGGGGCCAACGTCCTGACTTTC. The full variable domain, with the rest looked up from reference TRBV19 and TRBJ2-6, is DGGITQSPKYLFRKEGQNVTLSCEQNLNHDAMYWYRQDPGQGLRLIYYSQIVNDFQKGDIAEGYSVSREKKESFPLTVTSAQKNPTAFYLCATGQGPSGANVLTFGAGSRLTVL.

This clonotype was observed at least ten times. This chain connects TRBV10-3 to TRBJ1-4, with 8 bases that match TRBD1. CDR1 and CDR2 (germline): ENHRY, SYGVKD. This CDR3 comprises 15 residues. The V segment lost 6 bases and the J segment 5 bases; nucleotides outside the gene matches: 8. CDR3 region: CAISDLQGGNEKLFF. The CDR3 bases are TGTGCCATCAGCGACTTACAGGGGGGAAATGAAAAACTGTTTTTT.